This TCR beta chain was sequenced in a study of T cells after somatic rescue of genetic block (dated by TCRdb to about 2020). Looking at the study overall: The study assessed how robust, over the long term, a T-cell system was when the system had developed through somatic rescue of a genetic block in T-cell development.

Library preparation used the immunoSEQ multiplex PCR assay. Sourced from immuneACCESS, this table was stored by TCRdb with only in-frame sequences that have V and J called. A share of the clones is absent; for the studies checked, an unresolved V gene accounts for under half, and the remainder has no known explanation. Recorded for this sample are some 15,000 clones; about 71% of them occurred a single time. The biggest ten clones account for 14% of the sample. As regards this clone: The specificity of this receptor is unknown. No per-base quality is available; no much larger clone lies one base away.

CDR1 and CDR2, looked up from the germline V gene (reference sequence), are MNHNY and SVGAGI. Measured from the cysteine to the phenylalanine, the CDR3 is 16 residues long. Only the CDR3 DNA stays, 48 bases, in frame from base 1. After removal of 6 bases from V and 3 bases from J, the junction retains 10 bases not matched to a gene. The source of this sequence is a boy under 18. The rearranged chain carries TRBV6-6 and TRBJ2-7; 11 of the junction bases match TRBD1. Sequenced sample: peripheral blood mononuclear cells (PBMCs). The CDR3 is CASRAGQGVPFYEQYF. In nucleotide form, the sequence is TGTGCCAGCAGGGCGGGACAGGGGGTGCCCTTCTACGAGCAGTACTTC.